This T cell receptor beta chain came from a study of cytomegalovirus exposure and HLA in healthy donors. The study's findings and limits: In a later analysis, parvovirus B19, influenza, CMV and Epstein-Barr virus appeared linked to several top co-occurrence clusters.

Both 60 Vbeta primers and 13 Jbeta primers went into the PCR. Sequenced by immunoSEQ multiplex PCR; TCRdb stores in-frame clones only, minus some. The table includes about 63,000 clones, roughly 74% detected once. On this clone: What it binds is not known.

The source of this sequence is a woman aged 40-49 years in good health and CMV-seropositive. Sequencing input: PBMCs.

The CDR3 protein is CASSFPGTGVETQYF. The CDR3 DNA sequence: TGTGCCAGCAGCTTCCCGGGGACAGGGGTAGAGACCCAGTACTTC. The rearrangement links TRBV5-4 to TRBJ2-5; 10 nucleotides align to TRBD1. Germline V gives CDR1 SGHNT, CDR2 YYREEE (reference sequence). V trimming: 2 bases; J trimming: 4 bases; junction bases outside the gene matches: 5. The CDR3 contains 15 residues.